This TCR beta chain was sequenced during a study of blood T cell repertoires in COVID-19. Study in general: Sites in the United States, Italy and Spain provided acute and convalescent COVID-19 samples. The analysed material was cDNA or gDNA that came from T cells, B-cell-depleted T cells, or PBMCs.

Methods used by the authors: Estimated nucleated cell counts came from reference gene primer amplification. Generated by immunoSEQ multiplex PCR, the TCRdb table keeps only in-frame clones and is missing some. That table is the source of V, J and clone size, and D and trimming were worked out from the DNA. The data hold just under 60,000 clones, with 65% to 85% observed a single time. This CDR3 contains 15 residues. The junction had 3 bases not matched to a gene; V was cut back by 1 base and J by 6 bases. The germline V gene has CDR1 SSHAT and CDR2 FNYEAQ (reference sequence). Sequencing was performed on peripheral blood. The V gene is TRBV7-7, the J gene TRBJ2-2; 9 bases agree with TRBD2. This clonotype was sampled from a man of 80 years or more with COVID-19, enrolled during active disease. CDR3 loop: CASSLGTSVSGELFF. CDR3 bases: TGTGCCAGCAGCTTAGGGACTAGCGTTTCCGGGGAGCTGTTTTTT.